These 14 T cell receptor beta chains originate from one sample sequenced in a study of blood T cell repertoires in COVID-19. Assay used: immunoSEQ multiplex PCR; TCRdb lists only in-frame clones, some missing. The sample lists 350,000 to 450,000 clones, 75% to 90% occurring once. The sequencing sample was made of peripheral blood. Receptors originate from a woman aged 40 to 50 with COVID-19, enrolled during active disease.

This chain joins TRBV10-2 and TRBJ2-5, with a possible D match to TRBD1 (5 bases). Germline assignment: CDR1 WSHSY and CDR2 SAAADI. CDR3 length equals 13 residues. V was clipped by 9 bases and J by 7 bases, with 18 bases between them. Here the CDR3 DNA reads TGCGCCAGTACGCCGAAGGGGCAGGGGACCCAGTACTTC. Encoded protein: CASTPKGQGTQYF.

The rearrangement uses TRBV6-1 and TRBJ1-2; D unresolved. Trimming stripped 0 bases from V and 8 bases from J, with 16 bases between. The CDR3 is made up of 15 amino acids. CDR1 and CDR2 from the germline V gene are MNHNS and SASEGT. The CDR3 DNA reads TGTGCCAGCAGTGAAGCGATCCGAACGGCAGGAGGCTACACCTTC. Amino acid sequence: CASSEAIRTAGGYTF.

CDR3 nucleotide sequence: TGTGCCAGCAGCCCTGGACAGCCGTACAATGAGCAGTTCTTC. It yields the protein CASSPGQPYNEQFF. V usage is TRBV7-9 and J usage is TRBJ2-1; D is possibly TRBD1 (6 bases). Trimming shortened V by 5 bases and J by 4 bases, and 12 bases separated the two germline ends. The CDR3 has 14 residues. Germline CDR1 reads SEHNR; CDR2 reads FQNEAQ (reference sequence).

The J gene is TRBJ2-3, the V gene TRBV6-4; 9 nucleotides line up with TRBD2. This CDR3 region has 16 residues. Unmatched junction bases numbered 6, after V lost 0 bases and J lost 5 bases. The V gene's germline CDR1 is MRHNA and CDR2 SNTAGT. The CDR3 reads CASSDSSGSGGDTQYF. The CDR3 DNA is TGTGCCAGCAGTGACTCTAGCGGGAGTGGGGGAGATACGCAGTATTTT.

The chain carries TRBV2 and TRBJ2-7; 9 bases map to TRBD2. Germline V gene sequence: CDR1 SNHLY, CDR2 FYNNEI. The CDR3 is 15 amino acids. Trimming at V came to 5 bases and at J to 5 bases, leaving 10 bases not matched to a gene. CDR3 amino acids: CASSLSGTSRDEQYF. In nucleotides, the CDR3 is TGTGCCAGCAGTTTATCCGGGACTAGCAGGGACGAGCAGTACTTC.

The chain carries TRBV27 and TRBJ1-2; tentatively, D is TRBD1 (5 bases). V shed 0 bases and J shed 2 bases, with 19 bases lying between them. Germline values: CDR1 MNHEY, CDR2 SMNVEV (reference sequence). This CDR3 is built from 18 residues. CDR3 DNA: TGTGCCAGCAGTTTATCGAGGGGCACGGGGCGGGGAAACTATGGCTACACCTTC. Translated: CASSLSRGTGRGNYGYTF.

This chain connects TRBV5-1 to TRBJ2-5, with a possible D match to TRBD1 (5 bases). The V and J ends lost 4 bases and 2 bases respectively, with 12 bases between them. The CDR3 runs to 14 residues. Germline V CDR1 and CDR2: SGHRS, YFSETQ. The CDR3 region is CASSRGRGQETQYF. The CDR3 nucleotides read TGCGCCAGCAGCAGGGGAAGGGGACAAGAGACCCAGTACTTC.

The chain's CDR3 is CASSRPEVVGGYTF. The DNA of the CDR3 is TGTGCCAGTAGCCGTCCCGAAGTGGTCGGGGGCTACACCTTC. V and J are TRBV19 and TRBJ1-2, with D uncertain. Between the trimmed V and J ends, which lost 6 bases and 8 bases, there was a span of 19 bases. The CDR3 loop spans 14 amino acids. The germline V gene has CDR1 LNHDA and CDR2 SQIVND (reference sequence). The entire variable domain, with the rest obtained from reference TRBV19 and TRBJ1-2, is as follows: DGGITQSPKYLFRKEGQNVTLSCEQNLNHDAMYWYRQDPGQGLRLIYYSQIVNDFQKGDIAEGYSVSREKKESFPLTVTSAQKNPTAFYLCASSRPEVVGGYTFGSGTRLTVV.

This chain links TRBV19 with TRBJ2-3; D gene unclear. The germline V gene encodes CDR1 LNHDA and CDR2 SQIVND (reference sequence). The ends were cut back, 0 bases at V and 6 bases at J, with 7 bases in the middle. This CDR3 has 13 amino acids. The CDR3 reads CASSIEPVDTQYF. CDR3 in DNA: TGTGCCAGTAGTATAGAGCCAGTGGATACGCAGTATTTT.

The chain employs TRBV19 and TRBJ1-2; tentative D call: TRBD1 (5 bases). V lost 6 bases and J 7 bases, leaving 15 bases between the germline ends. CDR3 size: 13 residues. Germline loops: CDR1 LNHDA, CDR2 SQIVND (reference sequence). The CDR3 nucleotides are TGTGCCAGTAGGGGGGACTTCGGAAGTGGCTACACCTTC. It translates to CASRGDFGSGYTF.

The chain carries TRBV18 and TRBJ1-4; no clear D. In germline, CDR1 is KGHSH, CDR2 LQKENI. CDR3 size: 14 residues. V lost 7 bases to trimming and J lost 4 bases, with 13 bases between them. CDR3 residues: CASCRGRDNEKLFF. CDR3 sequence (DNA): TGTGCCAGCTGTAGAGGACGGGATAATGAAAAACTGTTTTTT.

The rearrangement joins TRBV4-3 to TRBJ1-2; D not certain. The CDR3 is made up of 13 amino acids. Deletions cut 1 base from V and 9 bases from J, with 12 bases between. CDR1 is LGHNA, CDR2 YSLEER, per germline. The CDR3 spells CASSQGTFGSYTF. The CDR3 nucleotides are TGCGCCAGCAGCCAAGGGACTTTTGGGAGCTACACCTTC.

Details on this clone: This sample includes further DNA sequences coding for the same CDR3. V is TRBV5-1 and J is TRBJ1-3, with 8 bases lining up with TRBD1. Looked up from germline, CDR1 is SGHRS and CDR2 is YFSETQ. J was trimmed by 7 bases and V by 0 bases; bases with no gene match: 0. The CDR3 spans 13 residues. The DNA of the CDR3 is TGCGCCAGCAGCTTGGGACAGGGGAACACCATATATTTT. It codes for CASSLGQGNTIYF.

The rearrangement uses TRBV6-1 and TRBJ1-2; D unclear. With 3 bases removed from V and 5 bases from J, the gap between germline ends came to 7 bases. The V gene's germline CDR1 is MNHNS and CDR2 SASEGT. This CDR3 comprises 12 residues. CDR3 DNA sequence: TGTGCCAGCAGTGATGGCAGGTATGGCTACACCTTC. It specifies CASSDGRYGYTF.